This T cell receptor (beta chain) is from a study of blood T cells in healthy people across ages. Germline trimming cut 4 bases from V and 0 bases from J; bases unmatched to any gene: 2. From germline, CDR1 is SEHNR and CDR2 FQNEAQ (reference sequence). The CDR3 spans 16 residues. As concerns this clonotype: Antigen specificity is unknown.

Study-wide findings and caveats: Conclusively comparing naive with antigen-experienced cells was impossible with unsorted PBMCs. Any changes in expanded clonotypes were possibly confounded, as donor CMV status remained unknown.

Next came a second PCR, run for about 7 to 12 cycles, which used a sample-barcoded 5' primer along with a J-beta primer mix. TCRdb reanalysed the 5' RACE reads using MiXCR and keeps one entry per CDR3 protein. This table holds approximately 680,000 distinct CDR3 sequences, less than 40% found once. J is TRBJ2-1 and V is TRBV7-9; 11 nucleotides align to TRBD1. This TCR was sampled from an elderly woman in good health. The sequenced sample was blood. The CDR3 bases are TGTGCCAGCAGCTCGGGACAGGGGGGCTCCTACAATGAGCAGTTCTTC. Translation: CASSSGQGGSYNEQFF.